This TCR beta chain is drawn from a study of T cells in Graves' hyperthyroidism and ophthalmopathy. CDR3 length: 15 amino acids. The germline V and J ends were trimmed by 5 bases and 0 bases, with 15 bases remaining between them. Germline V CDR1 and CDR2: SQVTM, ANQGSEA. TCR beta CDR3 regions were amplified from RNA. Carried out on the TCR CDR3, a first-round RT-PCR used the HTBI primer set. MiXCR, run by TCRdb on the multiplex PCR reads, gives a single entry per CDR3 protein. The sample yields 340,000 or so distinct CDR3 sequences, roughly a fifth seen once. About 10 ml fresh peripheral blood yielded the PBMCs. This clonotype was counted at least ten times.

The sequencing input was blood. This receptor was taken from a woman aged 50 to 60 with Graves' hyperthyroidism. The chain recombines TRBV29-1 with TRBJ2-3; D is tentatively TRBD1 or TRBD2 (5 bases each). This CDR3 reads CSVTGTEASTDTQYF. CDR3 nucleotide sequence: TGCAGCGTTACCGGGACGGAAGCTAGCACAGATACGCAGTATTTT.